Listed here are 27 T cell receptor beta chains from one sample, sequenced in a study of post-analysis software for immune sequencing data (dated by TCRdb to between 2015 and 2016). Library construction relied on PCR. The sequencer was an Illumina HiSeq 2500. Unique molecular identifiers were incorporated into TCR beta cDNA libraries to reduce PCR and sequencing biases. TCRdb took the public reads, trimmed them with fastp at Q25, ran MiXCR for clone calling and kept in-frame beta chains. All rows with the same CDR3 protein become a single entry with the most common DNA and genes. Within this sample are 150,000 or so distinct CDR3 sequences, with about 34% of them counted one time only. Roughly 28% of the sample is in the top ten clones. In the paper's terms, the time point label means: second blood draw from one MS patient after hematopoietic stem cell transplantation. Material: blood, obtained after autologous hematopoietic stem cell transplantation. Receptor source: a girl aged 10-17 years with multiple sclerosis. Donor details come from another sample of the same person, matched by shared clones.

V is TRBV20-1 and J is TRBJ2-7, with TRBD1 identical over 8 bases. The CDR3 loop spans 16 amino acids. Germline loops: CDR1 DFQATT, CDR2 SNEGSKA (reference sequence). Losses at the gene ends were 0 bases for V and 7 bases for J; bases not matched to a gene: 14. CDR3 in amino acids: CSARDLLGQGAREQYF. Written as DNA, the CDR3 is TGCAGTGCTAGAGATTTACTGGGTCAGGGGGCGCGGGAGCAGTACTTC.

V and J are TRBV11-2 and TRBJ2-3; a possible D gene is TRBD1 (5 bases). The germline gives CDR1 SGHAT, CDR2 FQNNGV. CDR3 length equals 15 residues. V dropped 4 bases and J dropped 0 bases, with 11 bases sitting between them. The CDR3 loop is CASSWGRFSTDTQYF. The CDR3 DNA reads as TGTGCCAGCAGCTGGGGCAGGTTCAGCACAGATACGCAGTATTTT.

The rearrangement uses TRBV6-1 and TRBJ1-2; 9 nucleotides align to TRBD1. Germline-derived CDR1 and CDR2 are MNHNS and SASEGT. The CDR3 runs 15 residues. The J segment lost 4 bases and the V segment lost 5 bases, leaving 8 bases of the junction unmatched. CDR3 coding DNA: TGTGCCAGCAGTCCTACAGGGGGCCTTTTCTATGGCTACACCTTC. Its protein is CASSPTGGLFYGYTF.

The chain recombines TRBV28 with TRBJ1-1; D unclear. The CDR3 totals 15 residues. With 1 base removed from V and 7 bases from J, the gap between germline ends came to 16 bases. Germline V gene sequence: CDR1 MDHEN, CDR2 SYDVKM. CDR3 coding DNA: TGTGCCAGCAGTTTATCCCTTACCCTACGGGGTGAAGCTTTCTTT. Amino acids: CASSLSLTLRGEAFF. Full variable domain (remainder filled in from reference TRBV28 and TRBJ1-1): DVKVTQSSRYLVKRTGEKVFLECVQDMDHENMFWYRQDPGLGLRLIYFSYDVKMKEKGDIPEGYSVSREKKERFSLILESASTNQTSMYLCASSLSLTLRGEAFFGQGTRLTVV.

This clonotype was found a few times. This chain connects TRBV7-9 to TRBJ2-1, with TRBD1 identical over 7 bases. The CDR3 totals 16 residues. V was pared by 1 base and J by 7 bases, with 10 bases of the junction left unmatched. CDR1 is SEHNR and CDR2 is FQNEAQ in the germline V gene (reference sequence). The CDR3 region is CASSLVAGTAENEQFF. The CDR3 DNA follows: TGTGCCAGCAGCTTAGTCGCCGGGACAGCCGAGAATGAGCAGTTCTTC.

Ten or more counts support this clonotype. The rearrangement joins TRBV20-1 to TRBJ2-1; no firm D call. Germline V gene data show CDR1 as DFQATT and CDR2 as SNEGSKA (reference sequence). CDR3 length: 12 residues. V lost 3 bases to trimming and J lost 9 bases, with 12 bases between them. The CDR3 is CSASKSRLEQFF. For the CDR3, the DNA is TGCAGTGCTAGTAAATCACGGCTTGAGCAGTTCTTC.

This rearrangement joins TRBV6-6 to TRBJ1-1; maybe TRBD1 (6 bases). V gave up 0 bases and J gave up 0 bases, with 11 bases separating them. CDR3 length: 16 residues. Germline V gene lookup returns CDR1 MNHNY and CDR2 SVGAGI (reference sequence). DNA of the CDR3: TGTGCCAGCAGTTACTCGACAAACAGGGTGAACACTGAAGCTTTCTTT. Encoded protein: CASSYSTNRVNTEAFF.

The rearrangement joins TRBV20-1 to TRBJ1-2; D possibly corresponds to TRBD1 (5 bases). Germline V gene sequence: CDR1 DFQATT, CDR2 SNEGSKA (reference sequence). V was cut by 0 bases and J by 4 bases, with 15 bases left in between. CDR3 length: 15 residues. Here the CDR3 DNA reads TGCAGTGCTAGAGATTACCAGGGTTTTGGCTATGGCTACACCTTC. Translating gives CSARDYQGFGYGYTF.

The chain carries TRBV5-1 and TRBJ2-7; possibly TRBD1 for D (5 bases). The CDR3 consists of 14 residues. Between the trimmed V and J ends, which lost 1 base and 3 bases, there was a span of 11 bases. CDR1 is SGHRS, CDR2 YFSETQ, per germline. For the CDR3, the DNA is TGCGCCAGCAGCTTGTTCCAGGGTGGCTACGAGCAGTACTTC. Its translation: CASSLFQGGYEQYF.

In this sample, this clonotype turned up many times. The J gene is TRBJ2-1, the V gene TRBV5-1, with 10 bases lining up with TRBD2. Trimming removed 0 bases from V and 8 bases from J; junction bases left unmatched: 5. Germline CDR1 is SGHRS and CDR2 is YFSETQ. The CDR3 covers 15 residues. CDR3 DNA sequence: TGCGCCAGCAGCTTGGTGTCTAGCGGGAGCGATGAGCAGTTCTTC. Residues: CASSLVSSGSDEQFF. Looking up the rest from reference TRBV5-1 and TRBJ2-1 gives the full variable domain: KAGVTQTPRYLIKTRGQQVTLSCSPISGHRSVSWYQQTPGQGLQFLFEYFSETQRNKGNFPGRFSGRQFSNSRSEMNVSTLELGDSALYLCASSLVSSGSDEQFFGPGTRLTVL.

The rearrangement links TRBV28 to TRBJ2-5, with a tentative D call TRBD2 (5 bases). Germline CDR1 and CDR2: MDHEN and SYDVKM. The CDR3 totals 16 residues. Trimming pared 2 bases from V and 5 bases from J, leaving 18 bases between. CDR3 nucleotides: TGTGCCAGCAGTTTAGATTTGAATAGCGAGGTGGAGACCCAGTACTTC. Protein product: CASSLDLNSEVETQYF.

The chain is built from TRBV6-6 and TRBJ1-1; D unclear. This CDR3 region has 14 residues. V lost 1 base to trimming and J lost 5 bases, with 11 bases between them. The V gene's germline CDR1 is MNHNY and CDR2 SVGAGI (reference sequence). CDR3 DNA sequence: TGTGCCAGCAGTTACTTGGCGGAGGAGACTGAAGCTTTCTTT. Protein: CASSYLAEETEAFF.

This clonotype was observed at least ten times. The rearrangement joins TRBV7-2 to TRBJ2-5; TRBD1 might be the D (6 bases). With 5 bases removed from V and 1 base from J, the gap between germline ends came to 14 bases. Per the germline V gene, CDR1 is SGHTA and CDR2 is FQGNSA. The CDR3 spans 15 residues. The CDR3 DNA reads as TGTGCCAGCAGCCCCATGGGACACCTCCAAGAGACCCAGTACTTC. The encoded protein is CASSPMGHLQETQYF.

V usage is TRBV24-1 and J usage is TRBJ2-1; D gene ambiguous. There are 14 residues in the CDR3. V shed 0 bases and J shed 8 bases, with 10 bases lying between them. CDR1 and CDR2 (germline): KGHDR, SFDVKD. The CDR3 spells CATSDLLDGDEQFF. The CDR3 coding sequence is TGTGCCACCAGTGATTTGCTCGATGGCGATGAGCAGTTCTTC.

This clonotype was detected once. The V call is TRBV18, the J call TRBJ1-2; 10 positions match TRBD1. The germline gives CDR1 KGHSH, CDR2 LQKENI. This CDR3 comprises 14 residues. Losses at the gene ends were 2 bases for V and 6 bases for J; bases not matched to a gene: 3. The CDR3 sequence: CASSPSGQGNGYTF. CDR3 coding DNA: TGTGCCAGCTCACCATCGGGACAGGGGAATGGCTACACCTTC.

This clonotype was observed a few times. In DNA, the CDR3 is TGTGCCACCAGTGACCCCGACAGGGGGCGGGATAGGCCGACGGCCTACAATGAGCAGTTCTTC. Protein: CATSDPDRGRDRPTAYNEQFF. The chain uses TRBV24-1 and TRBJ2-1, with 10 bases that match TRBD1. Germline lookup yields CDR1 KGHDR and CDR2 SFDVKD. The CDR3 consists of 21 residues. V was pared by 4 bases and J by 2 bases, with 19 bases of the junction left unmatched.

The chain combines TRBV20-1 with TRBJ2-1, with 11 bases aligning to TRBD2. V lost 2 bases and J lost 6; bases outside the gene matches: 6. Germline V gene lookup returns CDR1 DFQATT and CDR2 SNEGSKA (reference sequence). The CDR3 has 15 residues. The CDR3 DNA sequence: TGCAGTGCTAGACCCTTAGCGGGAGGGATCAATGAGCAGTTCTTC. It translates to CSARPLAGGINEQFF.

This clonotype has just one count. The rearrangement joins TRBV5-1 to TRBJ1-3, with TRBD1 matching over 7 bases. CDR3 length: 13 residues. Trimming took 5 bases from V and 4 from J; bases not matched to a gene: 3. The V gene's germline CDR1 is SGHRS and CDR2 YFSETQ. The CDR3 reads CASRPDRGNTIYF. For the CDR3, the DNA is TGCGCCAGCAGACCGGACAGGGGAAACACCATATATTTT.

This clonotype was picked up a small number of times. This chain joins TRBV28 and TRBJ2-3; weak D call: TRBD2 (5 bases). This CDR3 contains 14 residues. V shed 3 bases and J shed 2 bases, with 9 bases lying between them. The germline V gene has CDR1 MDHEN and CDR2 SYDVKM. CDR3 sequence reads: CASSFSLATDTQYF. The CDR3 bases are TGTGCCAGCAGTTTTAGCCTAGCCACAGATACGCAGTATTTT.

About this clonotype: A much larger clone lies a single base off, so this may be a read error. This chain links TRBV7-2 with TRBJ2-4; tentatively, D is TRBD2 (6 bases). Germline CDR1 SGHTA, CDR2 FQGNSA. The length of the CDR3 is 18 residues. Trimming pared 1 base from V and 0 bases from J, leaving 16 bases between. The chain's CDR3 is CASSLGLGLAEAKNIQYF. CDR3 sequence (DNA): TGTGCCAGCAGCTTAGGGTTGGGGTTAGCGGAAGCCAAAAACATTCAGTACTTC.

The chain has TRBV20-1 and TRBJ2-3, with D perhaps matching TRBD1 or TRBD2 (6 bases each). Germline V gives CDR1 DFQATT, CDR2 SNEGSKA (reference sequence). The CDR3 loop spans 14 amino acids. Trimming stripped 1 base from V and 1 base from J, with 9 bases between. The CDR3 spells CSARAGGRTDTQYF. CDR3 bases: TGCAGTGCTAGAGCCGGGGGCCGCACAGATACGCAGTATTTT.

The chain recombines TRBV20-1 with TRBJ2-1; D gene unclear. V was cut by 1 base and J by 2 bases, with 9 bases left in between. This CDR3 contains 14 residues. Per germline, CDR1 DFQATT and CDR2 SNEGSKA (reference sequence). CDR3 sequence reads: CSARGSTPYNEQFF. The CDR3, as DNA: TGCAGTGCTAGAGGTTCCACTCCCTACAATGAGCAGTTCTTC.

This clonotype has at least ten counts. The rearrangement uses TRBV20-1 and TRBJ1-2, with D maybe TRBD1 (5 bases). V was shortened by 1 base and J by 4 bases, with 16 bases between the two germline ends. This CDR3 has 15 amino acids. Germline CDR1 and CDR2: DFQATT and SNEGSKA (reference sequence). The CDR3 sequence is CSARVAQPGTYGYTF. The CDR3 DNA sequence: TGCAGTGCTAGAGTTGCCCAGCCAGGGACCTATGGCTACACCTTC.

This clonotype was seen a few times. This chain uses TRBV7-2 with TRBJ2-5; no clear D. This CDR3 region has 14 residues. Trimming took off 5 bases at V and 1 base at J, with 11 bases between the two ends. Germline assignment: CDR1 SGHTA and CDR2 FQGNSA. The CDR3, as DNA: TGTGCCAGCAGCGAACCGGGCCTCCAAGAGACCCAGTACTTC. It translates to CASSEPGLQETQYF.

The rearrangement joins TRBV5-6 to TRBJ2-5; 7 bases are a match to TRBD1. CDR1 is SGHDT, CDR2 YYEEEE, per germline. This CDR3 spans 15 amino acids. Trimming at V came to 3 bases and at J to 4 bases, leaving 9 bases not matched to a gene. Written as DNA, the CDR3 is TGTGCCAGCAGCTCCCGACAGGGCTTAGGAGAGACCCAGTACTTC. It yields the protein CASSSRQGLGETQYF.

The chain couples TRBV27 to TRBJ2-3, with D possibly being TRBD1 (7 bases). Germline V gene lookup returns CDR1 MNHEY and CDR2 SMNVEV (reference sequence). Trimming took 7 bases from V and 2 from J, leaving 22 bases between them. CDR3 length equals 17 residues. CDR3 region: CASTSSRGVGPTDTQYF. CDR3 nucleotide sequence: TGTGCCAGCACCTCTTCCAGGGGGGTGGGCCCCACAGATACGCAGTATTTT.

V usage is TRBV7-8 and J usage is TRBJ1-6, with D unresolved. The CDR3 is 14 amino acids. Germline V lookup: CDR1 SGHVS, CDR2 FQNEAQ. V was clipped by 2 bases and J by 6 bases, with 8 bases between them. The CDR3 region has the DNA TGTGCCAGCAGCTTAAGAGCAGCTAATTCACCCCTCCACTTT. Its protein is CASSLRAANSPLHF.